These 28 T cell receptor beta chains came from one sample sequenced in a study of patients and donors after allogeneic stem cell transplantation. TCRdb independently ran MiXCR on the RT-PCR reads; one entry per CDR3 protein. The data show 410,000 or so distinct CDR3 sequences, 16% seen once. Sequencing used blood, either unsorted or a sorted T cell fraction (not recorded which). These receptor sequences come from a human donor who was either an allogeneic HSCT recipient or a stem cell or donor lymphocyte infusion donor (not recorded which). It is not recorded whose cells these are; they may come from a transplant donor.

This clonotype was seen a handful of times. At one end, the junction sequence differs from germline, possibly due to a read error. The rearrangement uses TRBV6-1 and TRBJ1-1, with D unresolved. CDR1 and CDR2 from the germline V gene are MNHNS and SASEGT. The CDR3 spans 12 residues. CDR3 DNA sequence: TGTGCCAGCAGTGAGCAAAACGTCGGACGTAACTTT. Protein: CASSEQNVGRNF.

The V gene is TRBV12-3 or TRBV12-4, the J gene TRBJ2-2; perhaps TRBD2 as D (5 bases). The CDR3 is made up of 15 amino acids. Trimming pared 8 bases from V and 4 bases from J, leaving 17 bases between. The CDR3 protein is CASPVRAAGTGELFF. For the CDR3, the DNA is TGTGCCAGCCCTGTTCGCGCGGCGGGCACCGGGGAGCTGTTTTTT.

This clonotype turned up a few times. CDR3 sequence: CASSVEGTGGYEQFF. CDR3 sequence (DNA): TGTGCCAGCAGCGTAGAAGGGACAGGGGGCTATGAGCAGTTCTTC. The gene calls are TRBV9 and TRBJ2-1; 12 positions agree with TRBD1. The germline V gene has CDR1 SGDLS and CDR2 YYNGEE. The CDR3 runs to 15 residues. Unmatched junction bases numbered 3, after V lost 0 bases and J lost 8 bases.

In its sample, this clonotype was seen many times. CDR3 loop: CASSPRLGRGEQFF. The CDR3 nucleotides are TGTGCCAGCAGTCCTAGACTAGGCAGGGGTGAGCAGTTCTTC. The chain links TRBV12-3 or TRBV12-4 to TRBJ2-1; D may correspond to TRBD1 or TRBD2 (6 bases each). The CDR3 runs to 14 residues. V lost 5 bases, J lost 9 bases, and 17 bases lay in between.

The chain employs TRBV14 and TRBJ2-3, with a possible D match to TRBD1 (6 bases). The germline V and J ends were trimmed by 4 bases and 1 base, with 18 bases remaining between them. CDR3 length: 17 residues. Germline V CDR1 and CDR2: SGHDN, FVKESK. CDR3 protein: CASSLDGRGRGTDTQYF. For the CDR3, the DNA is TGTGCCAGCAGCCTAGATGGCAGGGGACGAGGCACAGATACGCAGTATTTT.

This clonotype was detected only a few times. The chain recombines TRBV7-9 with TRBJ2-3, with D perhaps given as TRBD1 or TRBD2 (5 bases each). The CDR3 consists of 16 residues. V dropped 5 bases and J dropped 2 bases, with 17 bases sitting between them. Germline V gene sequence: CDR1 SEHNR, CDR2 FQNEAQ (reference sequence). CDR3 bases: TGTGCCAGCAGCGTACCGGGGACCCCTATCACAGATACGCAGTATTTT. This codes for CASSVPGTPITDTQYF.

V and J are TRBV14 and TRBJ2-1, with a tentative D call TRBD1 (5 bases). The V gene's germline CDR1 is SGHDN and CDR2 FVKESK. Trimming removed 2 bases from V and 3 bases from J, with 17 bases in between. CDR3 length: 17 residues. The CDR3 bases are TGTGCCAGCAGCCAATTGACAGTAGTGAGACGCTACAATGAGCAGTTCTTC. Translating gives CASSQLTVVRRYNEQFF.

This clonotype has a handful of counts. The chain links TRBV29-1 to TRBJ2-2; 8 bases fit TRBD2. The CDR3 consists of 12 residues. J lost 6 bases, V lost 7 bases, and 4 bases had no gene match. Germline CDR1 is SQVTM and CDR2 is ANQGSEA. CDR3: CSALAGSGELFF. CDR3 in DNA: TGCAGCGCTTTAGCGGGATCCGGGGAGCTGTTTTTT.

This clonotype was found many times. The chain recombines TRBV7-2 with TRBJ1-1; no reliable D call. CDR3 length: 14 amino acids. Germline CDR1 reads SGHTA; CDR2 reads FQGNSA. V dropped 5 bases and J dropped 1 base, with 11 bases sitting between them. The CDR3 is CASSERRSNTEAFF. The CDR3 nucleotides are TGTGCCAGCAGCGAGAGACGGTCGAACACTGAAGCTTTCTTT.

The sample holds a few counts of this clonotype. V usage is TRBV6-2 or TRBV6-3 and J usage is TRBJ2-2; D is possibly TRBD2 (5 bases). Per the germline V gene, CDR1 is MNHEY and CDR2 is SVGEGT. V was trimmed by 8 bases and J by 3 bases, leaving 10 bases between them. The CDR3 has 13 residues. The CDR3 DNA reads TGTGCCAGCGGCCGGGATTACACCGGGGAGCTGTTTTTT. Translated: CASGRDYTGELFF.

The chain is built from TRBV20-1 and TRBJ2-7, with TRBD1 matching 7 bases. CDR3 length: 15 amino acids. V was clipped by 2 bases and J by 0 bases; unmatched bases: 7. The germline gives CDR1 DFQATT, CDR2 SNEGSKA (reference sequence). CDR3 bases: TGCAGTGCTAGATCACCGGGACAGAGCTCCTACGAGCAGTACTTC. This translates into CSARSPGQSSYEQYF.

This clonotype occurred a few times. The chain employs TRBV15 and TRBJ1-4; TRBD1 matches 8 bases. CDR1 is LNHNV and CDR2 is YYDKDF in the germline V gene (reference sequence). This CDR3 is built from 14 residues. V gave up 6 bases and J gave up 7 bases; unmatched junction bases: 7. The CDR3 nucleotides are TGTGCCACCAGGGAGGGACAGGCCCTTGAAAAACTGTTTTTT. Its protein product is CATREGQALEKLFF.

The chain joins TRBV4-3 to TRBJ2-1, with a tentative D call TRBD1 (6 bases). From germline, CDR1 is LGHNA and CDR2 YSLEER. The CDR3 is 16 amino acids. The V end lost 0 bases, the J end lost 2 bases, and 11 bases lay between the germline ends. CDR3 loop: CASSQDFRGAYNEQFF. Here the CDR3 DNA reads TGCGCCAGCAGCCAAGATTTCAGGGGCGCCTACAATGAGCAGTTCTTC.

In its sample, this clonotype was seen a few times. The chain recombines TRBV7-3 with TRBJ2-7; D not resolved. The CDR3 has 12 residues. The V and J ends lost 4 bases and 7 bases respectively, with 11 bases between them. Germline CDR1 reads SGHTA; CDR2 reads FQGTGA. The CDR3 protein is CASSSPTGEQYF. CDR3 coding DNA: TGTGCCAGCAGCTCCCCCACGGGTGAGCAGTACTTC.

This clonotype has only a few counts. The chain links TRBV6-5 to TRBJ1-4, with a tentative D call TRBD1 (6 bases). Trimming removed 2 bases from V and 8 bases from J, with 9 bases in between. This CDR3 spans 13 amino acids. Germline V gene data show CDR1 as MNHEY and CDR2 as SVGAGI. The CDR3 loop is CASSYGGLEKLFF. CDR3 coding DNA: TGTGCCAGCAGTTACGGGGGGCTAGAAAAACTGTTTTTT.

Only a few counts were recorded for this clonotype. This sequence joins TRBV18 and TRBJ1-1, with D possibly matching TRBD1 (5 bases). The length of the CDR3 is 16 residues. Germline CDR1 reads KGHSH; CDR2 reads LQKENI. V lost 2 bases and J 1 base, leaving 14 bases between the germline ends. DNA for the CDR3: TGTGCCAGCTCACCAACCGGAGGGGTTGGGAACACTGAAGCTTTCTTT. This encodes CASSPTGGVGNTEAFF.

This rearrangement joins TRBV20-1 to TRBJ1-5; 11 bases agree with TRBD1. Germline V gives CDR1 DFQATT, CDR2 SNEGSKA (reference sequence). The CDR3 totals 17 residues. V lost 4 bases, J lost 2 bases, and 10 bases stayed unmatched. The CDR3, as DNA: TGCAGTGCTACCGAAAGGGACAGGGGGAATGGCAATCAGCCCCAGCATTTT. Protein: CSATERDRGNGNQPQHF.

At least ten counts were recorded for this clonotype. J is TRBJ2-1 and V is TRBV20-1; D may correspond to TRBD1 or TRBD2 (5 bases each). Germline CDR1 and CDR2: DFQATT and SNEGSKA (reference sequence). V was clipped by 3 bases and J by 10 bases, with 13 bases between them. This CDR3 region has 12 residues. CDR3 sequence: CSASGALGEQFF. The CDR3 DNA follows: TGCAGTGCTAGCGGGGCACTCGGAGAGCAGTTCTTC.

This clonotype appeared many times. This chain links TRBV6-5 with TRBJ2-7, with TRBD1 matching 7 bases. The V and J ends lost 5 bases and 12 bases, in that order; junction bases with no gene match: 7. This CDR3 has 11 amino acids. In germline, CDR1 is MNHEY, CDR2 SVGAGI. CDR3 sequence (DNA): TGTGCCAGCAGTACGGACAGGATCCTGTACTTC. This encodes CASSTDRILYF.

The table lists this clonotype with a few counts. The chain links TRBV7-9 to TRBJ2-1; 10 positions agree with TRBD2. CDR1 is SEHNR and CDR2 is FQNEAQ in the germline V gene (reference sequence). This CDR3 is 15 amino acids long. J gave up 2 bases and V 5 bases, and 3 bases lay outside the gene matches. CDR3 in amino acids: CASSHLAGAYNEQFF. The CDR3 DNA reads TGTGCCAGCAGCCACCTAGCGGGGGCCTACAATGAGCAGTTCTTC.

The gene calls are TRBV19 and TRBJ1-2; no firm D call. The CDR3 extends over 14 amino acids. Germline V gene lookup returns CDR1 LNHDA and CDR2 SQIVND (reference sequence). V was cut by 8 bases and J by 4 bases, with 17 bases left in between. The CDR3 region is CASRPRVRSYGYTF. CDR3 sequence (DNA): TGTGCCAGTCGCCCCCGGGTAAGGAGCTATGGCTACACCTTC. Supplemented by reference TRBV19 and TRBJ1-2, the full variable domain reads DGGITQSPKYLFRKEGQNVTLSCEQNLNHDAMYWYRQDPGQGLRLIYYSQIVNDFQKGDIAEGYSVSREKKESFPLTVTSAQKNPTAFYLCASRPRVRSYGYTFGSGTRLTVV.

J is TRBJ2-7 and V is TRBV6-2 or TRBV6-3; TRBD2 matches 13 bases. Germline trimming cut 5 bases from V and 7 bases from J; bases unmatched to any gene: 8. The CDR3 contains 15 residues. Germline assignment: CDR1 MNHEY and CDR2 SVGEGT. CDR3 DNA: TGTGCCAGCAGTACCCGGACTAGCGGGAGCTGGGAGCAGTACTTC. Amino acid sequence: CASSTRTSGSWEQYF.

A few counts support this clonotype. This chain uses TRBV9 with TRBJ2-7; a possible D gene is TRBD2 (6 bases). Germline CDR1 and CDR2: SGDLS and YYNGEE. Deletions cut 0 bases from V and 5 bases from J, with 18 bases between. The CDR3 sequence is 16 residues long. CDR3 DNA sequence: TGTGCCAGCAGCGTAGCTGGGAGTGGAGCGGGCCACGAGCAGTACTTC. Residues: CASSVAGSGAGHEQYF.

This clonotype was counted a few times. The chain joins TRBV3-1 to TRBJ1-1, with 10 bases that match TRBD1. There are 14 residues in the CDR3. The junction had 13 bases not matched to a gene; V was cut back by 7 bases and J by 11 bases. Germline CDR1 is LGHDT and CDR2 is YNNKEL (reference sequence). The CDR3: CASTSDRGPYRAFF. The CDR3 DNA reads TGTGCCAGCACCTCAGACAGGGGGCCATATAGGGCTTTCTTT.

The rearrangement links TRBV7-2 to TRBJ1-1, with TRBD1 identical over 8 bases. J was trimmed by 5 bases and V by 5 bases; bases with no gene match: 4. CDR1 and CDR2 from the germline V gene are SGHTA and FQGNSA. This CDR3 has 13 residues. CDR3 in amino acids: CASSPRTGTEAFF. CDR3 coding DNA: TGTGCCAGCAGCCCCCGGACAGGGACTGAAGCTTTCTTT.

The chain has TRBV3-1 and TRBJ2-7, with TRBD2 identical over 8 bases. Germline-derived CDR1 and CDR2 are LGHDT and YNNKEL (reference sequence). CDR3 size: 16 residues. The V and J ends lost 4 bases and 7 bases, in that order; junction bases with no gene match: 15. CDR3 coding DNA: TGTGCCAGCAGCCTCCCGGGGGGGACCCCCGTAGGGGAGCAGTACTTC. It specifies CASSLPGGTPVGEQYF.

The chain combines TRBV12-3 or TRBV12-4 with TRBJ2-7; 7 bases are a match to TRBD2. Losses at the gene ends were 5 bases for V and 0 bases for J; bases not matched to a gene: 4. CDR3 length: 14 residues. CDR3 sequence reads: CASSVSGDSYEQYF. DNA of the CDR3: TGTGCCAGCAGTGTGAGCGGGGACTCCTACGAGCAGTACTTC.

This clonotype occurred a few times. This chain connects TRBV28 to TRBJ2-7; the D gene is possibly TRBD2 (6 bases). The germline CDR1 and CDR2 sequences are MDHEN and SYDVKM. This CDR3 comprises 14 residues. V shed 6 bases and J shed 1 base, with 13 bases lying between them. The CDR3 DNA follows: TGTGCCAGCAGCCGACTAGTAAGGTCCTACGAGCAGTACTTC. Translation: CASSRLVRSYEQYF.